These 2 T cell receptor beta chains came from one sample sequenced in a study of shared clonotypes between healthy human individuals. Sequencing was performed with immunoSEQ multiplex PCR; in TCRdb, only in-frame clones are kept and a portion is missing. Found here are about 680,000 clones, roughly 78% of them singletons; the top ten hold 1.8%. The sequencing input was memory CD4+ T cells sorted from blood. The subset here: CD45RA-negative fraction. The receptors shown here come from a woman between 25 and 40 years old in good health.

This chain joins TRBV11-2 and TRBJ2-1; 7 nucleotides match TRBD1. Germline V lookup: CDR1 SGHAT, CDR2 FQNNGV. V lost 5 bases, J lost 2 bases, and 6 bases stayed unmatched. The length of the CDR3 is 15 residues. As DNA, the CDR3 is TGTGCCAGCAGCCCCCAGGGGGAGACCTACAATGAGCAGTTCTTC. It yields the protein CASSPQGETYNEQFF.

This clone was counted only a few times. The chain has TRBV19 and TRBJ2-7, with 9 bases fitting TRBD1. The CDR3 totals 14 residues. Germline CDR1 LNHDA, CDR2 SQIVND (reference sequence). V was pared by 10 bases and J by 5 bases, with 12 bases of the junction left unmatched. The CDR3, as DNA: TGTGCCACTAATTCCGGACAGGGGTGGCACGAGCAGTACTTC. Residues: CATNSGQGWHEQYF.